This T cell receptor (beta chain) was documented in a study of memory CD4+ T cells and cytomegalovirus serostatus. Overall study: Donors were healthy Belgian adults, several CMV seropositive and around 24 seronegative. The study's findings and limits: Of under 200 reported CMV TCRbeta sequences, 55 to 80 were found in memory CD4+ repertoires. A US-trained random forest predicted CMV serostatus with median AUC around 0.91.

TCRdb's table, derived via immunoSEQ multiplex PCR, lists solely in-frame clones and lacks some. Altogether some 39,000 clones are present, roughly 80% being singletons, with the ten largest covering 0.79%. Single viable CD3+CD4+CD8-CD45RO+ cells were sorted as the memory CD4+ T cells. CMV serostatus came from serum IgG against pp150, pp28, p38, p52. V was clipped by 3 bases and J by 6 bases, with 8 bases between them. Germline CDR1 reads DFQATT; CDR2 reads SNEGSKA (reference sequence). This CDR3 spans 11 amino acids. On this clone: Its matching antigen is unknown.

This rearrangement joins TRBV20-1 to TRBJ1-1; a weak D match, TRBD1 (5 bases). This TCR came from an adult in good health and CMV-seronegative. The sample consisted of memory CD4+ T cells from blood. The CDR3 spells CSASVGPEAFF. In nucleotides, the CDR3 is TGCAGTGCTAGTGTGGGGCCTGAAGCTTTCTTT.